This TCR beta chain came from a study of T-cell reconstitution after alpha-beta-depleted transplantation in children. Study results and caveats: Expanded graft clones numbering several hundred reportedly gave rise to alpha-beta T cells about two months after transplant. At the one-year point after transplant, T-cell counts and TCRbeta diversity were found to come mostly from T cells that had been newly produced.

Unique molecular identifiers were used to barcode this TCRbeta library. MiXCR, run by TCRdb on the PCR reads, gives a single entry per CDR3 protein. Of approximately 1,000,000 distinct CDR3 sequences listed, about 26% are singletons. Trimming took 3 bases from V and 4 from J, leaving 6 bases between them. This CDR3 has 12 residues. As regards this clonotype: Its antigen is currently unknown.

The sequence was collected from a boy under two years old who had a stem cell transplant for SCID, so the T cells may come from the graft donor. The rearrangement uses TRBV12-3 or TRBV12-4 and TRBJ2-5; tentative D call: TRBD1 (5 bases). The sample consisted of PBMCs, mostly from graft donor cells, taken 360 days after TCRalphabeta/CD19-depleted stem cell transplant. The CDR3 is CASSFRAETQYF. The DNA for the CDR3 is TGTGCCAGCAGTTTCAGGGCAGAGACCCAGTACTTC.